Below, one T cell receptor beta chain is given with its context. Its antigen is not known. The entry originates in a study of shared clonotypes between healthy human individuals. Findings of the study overall: It was observed that 5% to 6.5% of naive CD4 clonotypes were shared across several donors. Clonotypes not shared had lower generation probabilities than those common to all four donors.

Per sorted-subset replicate PCR, input was around 200 ng DNA, representing roughly 28,000 T cell genomes. Clones were read by immunoSEQ multiplex PCR, and TCRdb kept only the in-frame ones, dropping some. The sample carries 950,000 to 1,300,000 clones, around 74% recorded once. CD45RA+ naive and CD45RA-negative memory subsets were separated from CD4+ cells. Sample: memory CD4+ T cells sorted from blood. Subset given: CD45RA-negative fraction. The receptor's source is a man aged 18-30 years in good health.

CDR3 amino acids: CASSWTSGSENEQFF. The DNA of the CDR3 is TGTGCCAGCAGCTGGACTAGCGGGAGTGAAAATGAGCAGTTCTTC. The V call is TRBV7-2, the J call TRBJ2-1, with TRBD2 matching over 13 bases. The germline CDR1 and CDR2 sequences are SGHTA and FQGNSA. The V segment lost 4 bases and the J segment 7 bases; nucleotides outside the gene matches: 4. CDR3 length: 15 amino acids.